This paragraph covers one T cell receptor beta chain sequence. There is no known antigen for this receptor. No much larger clone is present one base from it, and per-base qualities are unavailable. The sample originates from a study of cytomegalovirus exposure and HLA in healthy donors (dated by TCRdb to 2016 to 2017). In terms of the full investigation: An earlier analysis of roughly 610 of the donors reported 276 Gb of sequence data and around 100 million unique TCR beta sequences obtained from about 180 million T cells. Donor age, sex, ethnicity and CMV serostatus were compiled alongside the repertoire data. The study aimed to test whether cataloging public T cell receptors could reveal signatures of past pathogen exposure. A later analysis re-examined previously published TCR beta repertoires from 500 to 700 donors and added high-resolution HLA genotyping to investigate patterns of TCR occurrence. Both class I and class II loci were covered by HLA typing, at four-digit resolution. To decide whether each TCR beta V gene segment behaved as functional or pseudogenic, an earlier analysis of fewer than 750 of the donors relied on high-throughput TCR beta sequencing. Roughly five DR-DQ haplotypes were treated as single units for association and clustering because of strong linkage in the cohort. The number of donors typed differed by locus, with about 629-640 for A, B, C, DRB1 and DQB1, roughly 550 for DQA1, nearly 610 for DPA1, and some 440 for DPB1. In addition to the first cohort of 666 subjects, a separate validation cohort of 130 or so different subjects was used. All discovery cohort repertoires had been generated on a single sequencing platform. Rather than drawing on any new phenotypic data, the later analysis identified candidate immune exposures from TCR beta sequences and the way those sequences occurred across donors. Among roughly 400 genotyped donors of the cohort, an average of about 240,000 unique TCR beta nucleotide sequences was sequenced per donor, of which about 18% were non-productive. An early release covering approximately 600 HLA-typed donors comprised 300 to 350 gigabases of sequencing data and about 90 million unique TCR sequences. High-throughput TCR immunosequencing, statistical association of individual TCRs with disease status, and machine learning were combined to predict cytomegalovirus infection status. Among the approximately 420 genotyped donors, 75% to 90% belonged to the genetic ancestry cluster associated with self-reported Caucasian donors. The study profiled the T cell repertoires of 500 to 800 subjects by immunosequencing and related them to cytomegalovirus serostatus. A later genetic analysis used genome-wide SNP genotypes for about three fifths of the 666 donors, treating that subset as a discovery cohort. Broader findings and caveats from the paper: Broadly in line with IMGT annotations, most TCR beta V segments showed up in productive rearrangements about 87% or about 30% of the time in an earlier analysis of 450 to 750 of the donors. A later genetic analysis reported fewer N-insertions in productive TCRs among donors in an Asian-associated ancestry cluster than the roughly 650-donor mean. Because HLA typing was missing for some donors at each locus, association tests included only the typed subset. Immune exposure information for the cohort was limited to CMV serostatus. The presence/absence analyses assumed that sequencing depth was roughly uniform across donors, and that assumption may not be true. Some IMGT-functional V segments, including TRBV6-2 and TRBV6-3, could not be distinguished by the 87-base-pair reads and were therefore excluded. The study gave a list of about 150 TCR beta chains associated with cytomegalovirus. In both the original and validation cohorts, the classifier was reported to diagnose cytomegalovirus status with high specificity and sensitivity. V-gene and J-gene trimming of TCR beta chains was associated with a missense DCLRE1C variant in a later genetic analysis, and the association was replicated in an independent cohort. The earlier analysis of fewer than 750 of the donors excluded 15 to 20 rarely observed V segments, including chromosome 9 orphons, because counts were too low. Compared with equally common non-associated chains, HLA-associated TCR beta chains in a later analysis were more clonally expanded and had lower generation probabilities. A few of the identified cytomegalovirus-associated TCR beta chains were confirmed in vitro to be specific for cytomegalovirus antigens. At a false discovery rate of 0.05, a later analysis linked about 16,000 TCR beta sequences to specific HLA alleles. The cohort was sequenced for TCR beta chains only, and without alpha or paired-chain data the features that could be detected were limited. Most TCR sequences were seen in very few donors, while some public TCRs were found in many individuals. The authors suggested that the approach could potentially be generalized to other disease states and immunological phenotypes. Correlated functional status among segregating V segments might reflect linkage disequilibrium, but an unknown experimental factor could not be ruled out. Most CMV-associated TCR beta chains appeared to be HLA-restricted in a later analysis, and the HLA associations seemed to be driven largely by CMV exposure. The sequencing pipeline was judged likely to have produced a cluster of highly shared sequence variants as a technical artifact. A further reported finding was that TCR beta sequences accurately predicted the HLA-A and HLA-B alleles for most subjects in the first cohort. When HLA alleles, especially DR and DQ, strongly co-occurred, attributing TCR associations to individual alleles was difficult. In a later analysis, several top co-occurrence clusters were reported to appear linked to parvovirus B19, influenza, CMV and Epstein-Barr virus. In a later analysis, the rate of TCR association differed among HLA loci, with DRB1 alleles having the most associated TCRs and HLA-C alleles having the fewest.

Library preparation employed the immunoSEQ multiplex PCR assay. For the multiplex PCR, a mixture combining 60 forward primers for TCR Vbeta segments and 13 reverse primers for TCR Jbeta segments was used. The CDR3 region of rearranged TCR beta genes was amplified from genomic DNA by a multiplex PCR assay. The Illumina HiSeq System was used to sequence the amplified TCR beta libraries as 87-base-pair reads. In the source study's methods: Across the 600 to 700 repertoires, a later analysis counted tens of millions of unique TCR beta chains, about 10 million of which were shared by at least two donors. Raw reads were error-corrected and collapsed into unique sequences by a nearest-neighbor algorithm in which closely related sequences were merged to remove PCR and sequencing errors. V, D and J gene segments were assigned by aligning CDR3 sequences to IMGT reference sequences. For a sequence to be retained, at least a six-nucleotide match to both a V gene segment and a J gene segment was required. A rearrangement was called productive if the CDR3 had no stop codons and remained in frame with V and J, and every other rearrangement was called non-productive. CDR3 was defined according to IMGT convention as the region running from the second conserved V-encoded cysteine to the conserved J-encoded phenylalanine. In an earlier analysis of more than 550 of the donors, sequences lacking an unambiguous match to a single V gene segment were excluded. An earlier analysis of several hundred of the donors classified V segments as functional when productive rearrangements were above 56.7% and as segregating when the standard deviation between donors was above 5%. To diagnose cytomegalovirus status from the catalog of TCR beta chain sequences, a statistical classification framework was built. A later analysis assigned V and J genes by comparing TCR nucleotide sequences with IMGT/GENE-DB human TR gene sequences. Using the TCRdist pipeline, a later analysis assigned CDR3 sequences along with most-parsimonious VDJ recombination scenarios. In a later analysis, each TCR beta chain was defined by its CDR3 amino acid sequence together with its V-gene family, and reads without a unique V-gene family were excluded. To address suspected cross-contamination and a sequencing artifact, a later analysis removed some 620 highly shared, low-generation-probability nucleotide sequences. For each public chain, a later analysis derived a clonal expansion index from normalized ranks of inferred template counts within each repertoire. In a later analysis, generation probabilities were computed with a VDJ recombination model fitted to out-of-frame rearrangements, and the resulting probabilities were checked against IGoR. In a later analysis, TCR-TCR, TCR-HLA and TCR-CMV co-occurrence was scored with hypergeometric tests, and a repertoire-size bias correction was applied to TCR pairs. To estimate false discovery rates, a later analysis permuted the HLA or CMV assignments 20 times. In a later analysis, co-occurring TCRs were grouped using DBSCAN, with TCRdist sequence similarity added in when clustering inside HLA-allele-positive subsets. Repertoires with fewer than 30,000 or more than 120,000 public chains were left out of co-occurrence clustering, as were five repertoires with anomalous nucleotide sharing. Drawn from immuneACCESS, this table holds only the in-frame rearrangements with V and J called that TCRdb kept. Clones are partly lost; checked studies trace under half to an unresolved V gene and leave the rest unexplained. That table supplies the V and J calls and clone size; D and trimming were determined from the DNA. The sample contains 120,000 or so clones, under 90% of them found a single time. The ten largest clones take up more than 7% of the sample.

In total, more than 500 healthy bone marrow donors made up the cohort. At the time of sampling, all cohort members were nominally healthy, though unrecorded immune exposures were likely present. The donor tested CMV seropositive, placing the donor among the 250 to 350 seropositive members of the cohort. Every donor gave a peripheral blood sample, and the peripheral blood mononuclear cells from that sample were used for TCR beta sequencing. Genomic DNA was extracted from the blood cell samples with the Qiagen DNeasy Blood Extraction Kit. The germline V gene (reference sequence) provides CDR1 DFQATT and CDR2 SNEGSKA. The CDR3 covers 11 residues, taking in both the cysteine and the phenylalanine. The kept DNA is CDR3 alone, 33 bases in frame from the first base. Trimming takes 4 bases from V and 11 bases from J, and the germline ends sit 11 bases apart.

The sequence was collected from a female donor in good health and CMV-seropositive. The rearrangement combines TRBV20-1 with TRBJ1-4; the D gene lacks a confident call. Material for sequencing was PBMCs. The sequenced DNA: TGCAGTGCTAATCCCGCTAAGAAACTGTTTTTT. It translates as CSANPAKKLFF.